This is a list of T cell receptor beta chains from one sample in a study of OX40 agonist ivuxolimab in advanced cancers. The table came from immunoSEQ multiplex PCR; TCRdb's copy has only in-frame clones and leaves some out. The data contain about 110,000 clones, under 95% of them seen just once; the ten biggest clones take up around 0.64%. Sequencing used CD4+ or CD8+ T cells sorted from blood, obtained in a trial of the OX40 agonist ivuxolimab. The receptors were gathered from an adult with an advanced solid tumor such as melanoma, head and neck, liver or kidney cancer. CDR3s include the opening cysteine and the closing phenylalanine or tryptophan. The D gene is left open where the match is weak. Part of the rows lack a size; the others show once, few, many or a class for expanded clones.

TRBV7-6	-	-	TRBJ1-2	TGTGCCAGCAGCCCAGGACGGAACCCCCTCTATGGCTACACCTTC	CASSPGRNPLYGYTF
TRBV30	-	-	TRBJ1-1	TGTGCCTGGAGTGTAGGTCAGCTTGCTTTCTTT	CAWSVGQLAFF
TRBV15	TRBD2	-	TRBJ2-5	TGTGCCACCAGCAGAGAAGCGGGAGGGTTGGGGACCCAGTACTTC	CATSREAGGLGTQYF
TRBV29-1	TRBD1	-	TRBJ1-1	TGCAGCGTAGCTGGGGCAGGGGGCAATACTGAAGCTTTCTTT	CSVAGAGGNTEAFF
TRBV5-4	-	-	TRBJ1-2	TGTGCCAGCAGCTTGGGACAGCAGCCGCTACGGAATGGCTACACCTTC	CASSLGQQPLRNGYTF
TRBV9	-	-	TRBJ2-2	TGTGCCAGCCGTGGGAACACCGGGGAGCTGTTTTTT	CASRGNTGELFF
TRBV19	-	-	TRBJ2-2	TGTGCCAGTAGTGGACTGCACGGGGAGCTGTTTTTT	CASSGLHGELFF
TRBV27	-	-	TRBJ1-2	TGTGCCAGCAGTTCACGAGCCGGGACGGAATATGGCTACACCTTC	CASSSRAGTEYGYTF
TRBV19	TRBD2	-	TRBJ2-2	TGTGCCAGTAGTATGGCTAGCGGGAGAATCGGCACCGGGGAGCTGTTTTTT	CASSMASGRIGTGELFF
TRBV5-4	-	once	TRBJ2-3	TGTGCCAGCAGGGTAATAACTAGCACAGATACGCAGTATTTT	CASRVITSTDTQYF
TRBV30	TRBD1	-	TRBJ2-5	TGTGCCTGGAGTGACAGGGGGTCTCGGGAGACCCAGTACTTC	CAWSDRGSRETQYF
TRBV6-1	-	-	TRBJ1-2	TGTGCCAGCAGTGAAGACGGAAGACAGGTCTATGGCTACACCTTC	CASSEDGRQVYGYTF
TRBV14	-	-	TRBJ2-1	TGTGCCAGCAGCCAGGGGCGGACCTACAATGAGCAGTTCTTC	CASSQGRTYNEQFF
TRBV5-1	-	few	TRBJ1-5	TGCGCCAGCAGCATTTCAGGGGACCGGAATCAGCCCCAGCATTTT	CASSISGDRNQPQHF
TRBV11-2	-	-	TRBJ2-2	TGTGCCAGCAGCCAGAGGCTCCTGAACACCGGGGAGCTGTTTTTT	CASSQRLLNTGELFF
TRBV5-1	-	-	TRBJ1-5	TGCGCCAGTCAAAAAATGAGCCGGGTTAAAATCGCGTCCCAGCATTTT	CASQKMSRVKIASQHF
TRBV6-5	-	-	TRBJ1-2	TGTGCCAGCACTCCGGGGGGTAATTCTTATGGCTACACCTTC	CASTPGGNSYGYTF
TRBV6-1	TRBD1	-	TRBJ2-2	TGTGCCAGCGGGGGACAGGCCCCGAACACCGGGGAGCTGTTTTTT	CASGGQAPNTGELFF
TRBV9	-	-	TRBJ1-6	TGTGCCAGCAGCGACTCCAGAGTAGGCTTTAATTCACCCCTCCACTTT	CASSDSRVGFNSPLHF
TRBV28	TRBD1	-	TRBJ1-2	TGTGCCAGCAGTCCAGGGGGCACCTTAGGCTACACCTTC	CASSPGGTLGYTF
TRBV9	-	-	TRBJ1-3	TGTGCCAGCAGCGCCCAGCCCTACGACCGAGAAGGAAACACCATATATTTT	CASSAQPYDREGNTIYF
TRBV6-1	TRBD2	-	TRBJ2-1	TGTGCCAGCAGTGGGGGTTGGCTAGCGGGAGGGCCAACCTACAATGAGCAGTTCTTC	CASSGGWLAGGPTYNEQFF
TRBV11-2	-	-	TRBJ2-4	TGTGCCACCTCCCCTAATACCGGGACTTCCGTCGGCATTCAGTACTTC	CATSPNTGTSVGIQYF
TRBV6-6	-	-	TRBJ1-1	TGTGCCAGCAGTCCCACGGGAAGGAACACTGAAGCTTTCTTT	CASSPTGRNTEAFF
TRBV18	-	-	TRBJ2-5	TGTGCCAGCTCACCACGGGTCGAGCAAGAGACCCAGTACTTC	CASSPRVEQETQYF
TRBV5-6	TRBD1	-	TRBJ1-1	TGTGCCAGCAGCTTGGTGTCAGGGGGCTGGGACACTGAAGCTTTCTTT	CASSLVSGGWDTEAFF
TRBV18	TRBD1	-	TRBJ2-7	TGTGCCAGCTCACCGCGGACAGGGGAGTACTATGGGATCTACGAGCAGTACTTC	CASSPRTGEYYGIYEQYF
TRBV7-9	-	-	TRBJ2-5	TGTGCCAGCAGCCGTCAAGAGACCCAGTACTTC	CASSRQETQYF
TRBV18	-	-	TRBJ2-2	TGTGCCAGCTCACCACAAACAGGGAACGCCGGGGAGCTGTTTTTT	CASSPQTGNAGELFF
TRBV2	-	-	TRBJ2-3	TGTGCCAGGGGGACACGGGCGGAGGATACGCAGTATTTT	CARGTRAEDTQYF
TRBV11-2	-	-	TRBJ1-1	TGTGCCAGCAGCTTAAGGTCAGGGTCCGCTGAAGCTTTCTTT	CASSLRSGSAEAFF
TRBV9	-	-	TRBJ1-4	TGTGCCAGCACCAAAGGTGTGCAGACTAATGAAAAACTGTTTTTT	CASTKGVQTNEKLFF